Detailed here is one T cell receptor beta chain. This CDR3 spans 10 amino acids. Looked up from germline, CDR1 is SGHAT and CDR2 is FQDESV (reference sequence). Deletions cut 5 bases from V and 2 bases from J, with 0 bases between. The data are from a study of shared clonotypes between healthy human individuals. Naivety among CD8 cells was defined by CD45RO negativity and positive CCR7 selection, thereby excluding terminally differentiated effector memory CD45RA+ cells. Some clones are missing from TCRdb's copy, which holds only in-frame ones; the method was immunoSEQ multiplex PCR. The sample contains 600,000 or so clones, 98% of which appear only once.

The source of this sequence is a man aged 25 to 45 in good health. Sample: naive CD8+ T cells sorted from blood. V usage is TRBV11-1 and J usage is TRBJ2-5; D call uncertain. The CDR3 reads CASSQETQYF. CDR3 coding DNA: TGTGCCAGCAGCCAAGAGACCCAGTACTTC.